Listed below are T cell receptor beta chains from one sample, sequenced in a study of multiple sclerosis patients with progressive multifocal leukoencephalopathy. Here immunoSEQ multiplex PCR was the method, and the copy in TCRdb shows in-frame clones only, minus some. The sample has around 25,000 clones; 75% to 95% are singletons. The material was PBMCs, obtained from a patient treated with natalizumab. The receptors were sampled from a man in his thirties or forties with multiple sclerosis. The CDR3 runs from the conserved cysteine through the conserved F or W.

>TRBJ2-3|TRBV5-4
CASRAGPQEYF
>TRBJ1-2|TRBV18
CASSPEGRYGYTF
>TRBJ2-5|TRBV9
CASSVAWTSGAQETQYF
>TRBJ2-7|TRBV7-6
CASSAGGGGLSYEQYF
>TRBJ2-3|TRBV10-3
CAITEGERYTDTQYF
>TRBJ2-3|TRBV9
CASSVQVGEADTQYF
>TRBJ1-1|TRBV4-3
CASSQAPRTGGMQAFF
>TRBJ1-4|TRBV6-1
CASSASYRVTNEKLFF
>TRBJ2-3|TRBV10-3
CAISEPSGRDGDTQYF
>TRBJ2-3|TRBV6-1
CASSERNRVIYTQYF
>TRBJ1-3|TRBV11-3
CASSSPTGAGGNTIYF
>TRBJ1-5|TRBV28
CASGTADQPQHF
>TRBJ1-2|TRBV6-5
CASSYSANYGYTF
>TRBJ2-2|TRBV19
CASTLPVGGELFF
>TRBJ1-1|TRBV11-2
CASRVPGKNTEAFF
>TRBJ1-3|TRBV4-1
CASSQTQGASGNTIYF
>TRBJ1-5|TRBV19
CATRSGRFDQPQHF
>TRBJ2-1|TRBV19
CASKAQREPSYNEQFF
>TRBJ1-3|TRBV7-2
CASSLVGGNSGNTIYF
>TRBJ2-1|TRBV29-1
CSGGLVYDEQFF
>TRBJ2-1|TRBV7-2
CASRQRESYNEQFF
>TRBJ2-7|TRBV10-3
CAIMASGVGGYEQYF
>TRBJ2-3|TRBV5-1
CASSRGLREVTDTQYF
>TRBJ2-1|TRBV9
CASSRQLSGAQYNEQFF
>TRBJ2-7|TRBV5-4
CASSGPLGPSSHEQYF
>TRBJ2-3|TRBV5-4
CASSKLGGTQYF
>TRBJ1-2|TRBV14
CASSQFSGVHYGYTF
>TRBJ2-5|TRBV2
CASSAVILETQYF
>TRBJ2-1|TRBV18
CASSPMRDEQFF
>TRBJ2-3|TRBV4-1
CASSQMLAGKADTQYF
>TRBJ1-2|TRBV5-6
CASLGDRESSIDGYTF